Here is one T cell receptor (beta chain) with its context. What this receptor recognizes is not known. No much larger clone exists at a distance of one base, and base qualities are not known. Each donor gave one peripheral blood draw, averaging approximately 110 mL, which was collected into heparinised tubes. A BD FACSAria II and a panel including CD45RO, CCR7, CD25, CD127, CD95 and CD27 were used to sort naive, central memory, regulatory and stem cell-like memory CD4+ T cells. A purity above 95% was achieved for all sorted populations. PBMCs were isolated right away by Lymphoprep density gradient centrifugation and were stained directly, without culture. So that batch effects would be minimized, each experiment stained and sorted samples in pairs, pairing one healthy donor with one patient. The entire isolated RNA was reverse transcribed using the High Capacity cDNA Reverse Transcription Kit, and thus expressed TCRB transcripts were sequenced. Deep immunoSEQ sequencing was applied to naive, central memory and regulatory T cell samples, giving an average of roughly 3.5 million total reads per sample. Sorted cells were lysed in RLT buffer, and RNA was extracted using DNase-treated RNeasy Micro or Mini kits according to cell number. Each cell subset was processed separately to prevent cross-contamination, with patient and healthy donor samples processed together. TCRB sequences were amplified from cDNA with the immunoSEQ multiplex PCR, producing 87-bp fragments spanning the CDR3 region. Sequencing of the amplicons was performed on the Illumina HiSeq platform. Concerning the study's data processing: Synthetic template baselines were used to correct PCR bias computationally, reads within Hamming distance 2 were collapsed, and singletons that could not be merged were discarded. Reads were aligned to IMGT to assign V, D and J genes, CDR3 length, and insertions or deletions at six rearrangement sites. Within each subset, clonotype counts were normalized to sorted cell number, after which true diversity and Gini coefficients were computed with the tcR R package. The overlap coefficient, calculated on TCRB nucleotide sequences, was used to quantify repertoire sharing. As a proxy for the pre-selection repertoire, out-of-frame TCRB sequences from naive cells were analyzed. This immuneACCESS table, as held by TCRdb, lists in-frame sequences with V and J called but not all clones. Of the missing ones, under half trace to an unresolved V gene in checked studies; the others have no known cause. V and J calls and clone size are copied from that table; D and trimming were computed from the DNA. This sample is represented by 150,000 to 200,000 clones; 50% to 70% of them were singletons. The biggest ten clones account for about 0.081% of the sample.

The data stem from a study of beta chain features in type 1 diabetes (dated by TCRdb to between 2018 and 2020). Looking at the study overall: No differences in mean age, gender distribution, total cell number or subset yield were found between patients and healthy donors. Regulatory and stem cell-like memory subsets were obtained from only 8 patients and about 8 healthy donors, while naive and central memory subsets were obtained from all 28 donors. A total of around 100 million sorted cells were examined across all samples, and RNA yield correlated strongly with the number of cells per subset. The study compared the TCRB repertoires of sorted circulating CD4+ T cell subsets in recently diagnosed type 1 diabetes patients with those in matched healthy donors. The full study reports these points: Naive, central memory and regulatory TCRB repertoires appeared to be more alike among patients than among healthy donors. Shorter templates might have been favored by PCR, but patient and control samples were amplified and corrected together, so both groups would have been affected equally by any skew. Because cDNA was sequenced instead of genomic DNA, activated cells with high expression could be over-represented, although the groups did not differ in activation or CD3 levels. A moderate but significant shortening of TCRB CDR3 length was observed in type 1 diabetes patients in all four CD4+ subsets. Because small numbers of individuals were included in the HLA sub-analyses, any influence of HLA type on TCRB rearrangement was left unresolved. Fewer insertions and more nucleotide deletions at VDJ recombination sites were observed in patients with type 1 diabetes, implying thymic rearrangement abnormalities.

CDR1 and CDR2 are drawn from the germline V gene: SQVTM, ANQGSEA. From the cysteine through the phenylalanine, the CDR3 covers 13 amino acids. Here the CDR3 DNA is all that survives: 39 bases in frame from base 1. Deletion took 6 bases off V and 2 bases off J, with a span of 14 bases between the germline ends. The sequenced material came from naive CD4+ T cells from blood. This sample's cell subset or site label indicates: true naive CD4+ T cells. The rearranged chain carries TRBV29-1 and TRBJ2-7, with a tentative D call of TRBD1 or TRBD2, each matching 6 bases. This receptor was identified in a man aged 25-40 years with type 1 diabetes. The DNA sequence reads TGCAGCGTCGGAGGGACATCTACCTACGAGCAGTACTTC. This yields the protein CSVGGTSTYEQYF.